Listed below are T cell receptor beta chains from one sample, sequenced in a study of blood T cell repertoires in COVID-19. Assay: immunoSEQ multiplex PCR; the TCRdb copy retains only in-frame clones and omits some. The table has approximately 300,000 clones, 90% seen once; the top ten hold 2% to 3%. The sequenced sample consisted of PBMCs or T cells enriched from blood (not recorded which). The receptor source for this set is a man between 60 and 70 years old who had recovered from COVID-19. Both conserved end residues are part of each CDR3. D genes are given only for firm matches. Not all rows give a size; the values are once, few, many and, for expanded clones, a class.

J gene,D gene,V gene,clone size,CDR3 protein,CDR3 DNA
TRBJ1-3,-,TRBV25-1,-,CASSPSGNTIYF,TGTGCCAGTTCTCCCTCTGGAAACACCATATATTTT
TRBJ2-7,-,TRBV7-9,few,CASSMTGYEQYF,TGTGCCAGCAGCATGACGGGTTACGAGCAGTACTTC
TRBJ1-4,-,TRBV5-4,-,CASSSGTGNEKLFF,TGTGCCAGCAGCTCTGGGACTGGGAATGAAAAACTGTTTTTT
TRBJ2-1,-,TRBV30,-,CACGRDYEQFF,TGTGCCTGCGGGCGGGACTATGAGCAGTTCTTC
TRBJ1-3,TRBD1,TRBV19,-,CASSIYAPGQGASRSGNTIYF,TGTGCCAGTAGTATATACGCCCCGGGACAGGGGGCTAGTAGGTCTGGAAACACCATATATTTT
TRBJ2-7,-,TRBV5-6,-,CASSGPLVGEQYF,TGTGCCAGCAGCGGGCCCCTGGTCGGCGAGCAGTACTTC
TRBJ2-5,TRBD2,TRBV29-1,-,CSVWTSGIREETQYF,TGCAGCGTATGGACTAGCGGGATTCGGGAGGAGACCCAGTACTTC
TRBJ1-2,-,TRBV5-4,-,CASSLSQIYGYTF,TGTGCCAGCAGCTTGTCCCAGATCTATGGCTACACCTTC
TRBJ2-1,-,TRBV20-1,-,CSASTSWWGVEGQFF,TGCAGTGCTAGTACTTCGTGGTGGGGGGTTGAGGGGCAGTTCTTC
TRBJ1-5,TRBD1,TRBV6-6,-,CASRGTGERNQPQHF,TGTGCCAGCAGGGGGACAGGGGAACGCAATCAGCCCCAGCATTTT
TRBJ1-2,-,TRBV29-1,-,CSVPGRTDYGYTF,TGCAGCGTTCCGGGACGGACAGACTATGGCTACACCTTC
TRBJ1-5,-,TRBV18,-,CASSPSGGGSNQPQHF,TGTGCCAGCTCACCGTCCGGGGGGGGCAGCAATCAGCCCCAGCATTTT
TRBJ2-3,TRBD1,TRBV7-2,-,CASSLVTGTVTDTQYF,TGTGCCAGCAGCTTGGTAACCGGGACAGTCACAGATACGCAGTATTTT
TRBJ2-2,-,TRBV28,-,CASSLPGVGTGELFF,TGTGCCAGCAGTTTACCGGGAGTGGGCACCGGGGAGCTGTTTTTT
TRBJ1-1,-,TRBV6-5,-,CASKGGAANTEAFF,TGTGCCAGCAAAGGAGGGGCAGCGAACACTGAAGCTTTCTTT
TRBJ2-1,-,TRBV5-4,-,CASSPFTYNEQFF,TGTGCCAGCAGCCCCTTTACCTACAATGAGCAGTTCTTC
TRBJ2-7,TRBD1,TRBV5-5,-,CASSYGTETSYEQYF,TGTGCCAGCAGCTACGGGACAGAAACTTCCTACGAGCAGTACTTC
TRBJ1-1,TRBD1,TRBV5-4,-,CASSLDRRQGKAFF,TGTGCCAGCAGCTTGGATCGCCGACAGGGAAAAGCTTTCTTT
TRBJ2-4,-,TRBV2,once,CASSELTGMGNIQYF,TGTGCCAGCAGTGAACTTACGGGGATGGGAAACATTCAGTACTTC
TRBJ2-1,TRBD2,TRBV3-1/TRBV3-2,-,CASSVRTSGAYNEQFF,TGTGCCAGCAGCGTTCGGACTAGCGGCGCCTACAATGAGCAGTTCTTC
TRBJ1-3,-,TRBV19,-,CATLSTGFSGNTIYF,TGTGCCACCCTTTCCACAGGGTTCTCTGGAAACACCATATATTTT
TRBJ2-6,-,TRBV6-5,-,CASSYSGASGANVLTF,TGTGCCAGCAGTTACTCGGGGGCTTCTGGGGCCAACGTCCTGACTTTC
TRBJ2-1,-,TRBV11-2,-,CASSPTGTSGREQFF,TGTGCCAGCAGCCCAACAGGGACATCCGGACGGGAGCAGTTCTTC
TRBJ2-3,-,TRBV19,-,CASSIGQTHSDTQYF,TGTGCCAGTAGTATTGGACAGACTCACTCGGATACGCAGTATTTT
TRBJ2-5,TRBD1,TRBV2,-,CASSGTAQETQYF,TGTGCCAGCAGCGGGACAGCCCAAGAGACCCAGTACTTC
TRBJ2-3,-,TRBV11-3,-,CASSLDGNREGDTQYF,TGTGCCAGCAGCTTAGACGGGAACAGGGAGGGGGATACGCAGTATTTT
TRBJ1-2,-,TRBV7-9,-,CATTLQGTGYGYTF,TGTGCCACCACCCTACAGGGAACAGGGTATGGCTACACCTTC
TRBJ1-1,TRBD1,TRBV7-6,-,CASSSTRGQNTEAFF,TGTGCCAGCAGCTCGACTAGGGGGCAGAACACTGAAGCTTTCTTT
TRBJ1-6,-,TRBV10-3,-,CAISESAVNSPLHF,TGTGCCATCAGTGAGTCGGCAGTTAATTCACCCCTCCACTTT
TRBJ1-1,TRBD1,TRBV6-2/TRBV6-3,-,CASSRDRGISTEAFF,TGTGCCAGCAGTCGGGACAGGGGTATTAGCACTGAAGCTTTCTTT
TRBJ2-7,TRBD2,TRBV6-2/TRBV6-3,-,CASSPGRRELSFYEQYF,TGTGCCAGCAGCCCTGGGAGGCGGGAGCTATCATTTTACGAGCAGTACTTC
TRBJ1-6,-,TRBV6-4,-,CASRRSLDSPLHF,TGTGCCAGCAGGAGGAGTTTAGATTCACCCCTCCACTTT
TRBJ1-5,-,TRBV18,-,CASSPVFLGQGSHSPQHF,TGTGCCAGCTCACCAGTGTTCTTGGGGCAAGGTTCGCATTCGCCCCAGCATTTT
TRBJ1-2,TRBD1,TRBV10-3,-,CAISEGGTANYGYTF,TGTGCCATCAGTGAGGGCGGGACAGCTAACTATGGCTACACCTTC
TRBJ2-1,-,TRBV2,-,CASSSARVVGRNEQFF,TGTGCCAGCAGTTCGGCCAGGGTCGTGGGGAGGAATGAGCAGTTCTTC
TRBJ1-3,-,TRBV3-1/TRBV3-2,-,CASSQGQAQYF,TGTGCCAGCAGCCAAGGACAGGCCCAATATTTT
TRBJ1-2,-,TRBV15,-,CATSREPQGADGYTF,TGTGCCACCAGCAGAGAACCACAGGGCGCCGATGGCTACACCTTC
TRBJ2-5,TRBD1,TRBV7-9,-,CASSQGVGGPEETQYF,TGTGCCAGCAGCCAGGGTGTAGGGGGCCCGGAAGAGACCCAGTACTTC
TRBJ2-5,TRBD2,TRBV5-4,-,CASSEGGTKETQYF,TGTGCCAGCAGCGAGGGAGGGACCAAAGAGACCCAGTACTTC
TRBJ2-7,-,TRBV12-3/TRBV12-4,-,CASSPGVVGQYF,TGTGCCAGCAGTCCCGGGGTGGTAGGGCAGTACTTC
TRBJ2-7,-,TRBV5-1,-,CASSLGGSPYEQYF,TGCGCCAGCTCACTTGGAGGTTCTCCCTACGAGCAGTACTTC
TRBJ2-3,TRBD2,TRBV19,-,CASSIVGTSGSRPNTQYF,TGTGCCAGTAGTATAGTCGGGACTAGCGGGAGCCGCCCTAATACGCAGTATTTT
TRBJ1-2,-,TRBV4-3,-,CASSQDLLGPPPHGYTF,TGCGCCAGCAGCCAAGACCTTCTGGGGCCGCCCCCTCATGGCTACACCTTC
TRBJ1-5,-,TRBV4-1,-,CASSQDGTPGNQPQHF,TGCGCCAGCAGCCAAGATGGGACACCGGGCAATCAGCCCCAGCATTTT
TRBJ1-4,-,TRBV4-3,-,CASSQIMAGEKLFF,TGCGCCAGCAGCCAAATCATGGCCGGGGAAAAACTGTTTTTT
TRBJ2-5,TRBD1,TRBV18,-,CASSPNPGQKETQYF,TGTGCCAGCTCACCCAACCCGGGACAGAAAGAGACCCAGTACTTC
TRBJ1-6,-,TRBV13,-,CASSSGDSPLHF,TGTGCCAGCAGCTCCGGAGATTCACCCCTCCACTTT
TRBJ1-2,-,TRBV5-4,-,CASTAGVLDYGYTF,TGTGCCAGCACCGCCGGGGTTCTTGACTATGGCTACACCTTC
TRBJ2-7,TRBD2,TRBV5-4,-,CASSPGTSSRDEQYF,TGTGCCAGCAGCCCAGGGACTAGCTCCCGGGATGAGCAGTACTTC
TRBJ1-3,-,TRBV10-3,-,CAMGASGNTIYF,TGTGCCATGGGGGCATCTGGAAACACCATATATTTT
TRBJ2-2,-,TRBV5-4,-,CASSPGSNTGELFF,TGTGCCAGCAGCCCCGGGTCGAACACCGGGGAGCTGTTTTTT
TRBJ2-7,-,TRBV5-1,once,CASSYNIPRNTNAPSYEQYF,TGCGCCAGCAGCTATAATATACCGAGGAACACCAACGCCCCCTCCTACGAGCAGTACTTC
TRBJ1-4,TRBD1,TRBV3-1/TRBV3-2,once,CASSPDRAGGEKLFF,TGTGCCAGCAGCCCTGACAGGGCTGGCGGGGAAAAACTGTTTTTT